This record looks at one T cell receptor beta chain sequence and its context. This specimen comes from a study of blood T cell repertoires in COVID-19. Whole-study context: The samples span acute and convalescent COVID-19 from the United States, Italy and Spain. T cells, B-cell-depleted T cells, or PBMCs supplied cDNA or gDNA.

In the study's own analysis: How many nucleated cells were present was estimated from reference gene primer amplification. Using immunoSEQ multiplex PCR, the repertoire was profiled, and TCRdb retains in-frame clones only, with some absent. D and trimming were read from the DNA, whereas the V and J calls and clone size are those reported in that table. The repertoire holds tens of thousands of clones, about nine tenths seen once, with about 3.4% in the top ten. The CDR3 runs 12 residues. V shed 8 bases and J shed 11 bases, with 18 bases lying between them. Germline CDR1 is SGHAT and CDR2 is FQNNGV. The rearrangement joins TRBV11-2 to TRBJ2-5; the D gene is possibly TRBD1 (6 bases). The TCR comes from a woman between 70 and 85 years old with acute or convalescent COVID-19. Material for sequencing was peripheral blood. The CDR3 loop reads CASGNVQGGQYF. The CDR3 DNA is TGTGCCAGCGGCAATGTGCAAGGGGGACAGTACTTC.